Listed below are T cell receptor beta chains from one sample, sequenced in a study of cytomegalovirus exposure and HLA in healthy donors. Generated by immunoSEQ multiplex PCR, the TCRdb table keeps only in-frame clones and is missing some. The sample shows about 220,000 clones, about 89% of them seen only once. The sequenced sample was PBMCs. The receptor set was obtained from a woman between 18 and 29 years old in good health and CMV-seronegative. Each CDR3 is given with its conserved first and last residue. The D gene is left open where the match is weak. Clone size is not always given. Where it is, it says once, few, many or a class for expanded clones.

v_call,clone_size,j_call,d_call,cdr3_aa
TRBV7-9,-,TRBJ1-2,-,CASSFRQGVYGYTF
TRBV29-1,-,TRBJ1-1,-,CSVSVVGHGVANTEAFF
TRBV28,-,TRBJ2-7,-,CASSFLGVTISEQYF
TRBV29-1,few,TRBJ1-2,-,CSADQGIGLYGYTF
TRBV5-6,-,TRBJ1-2,-,CASSLGGTSSGYTF
TRBV7-9,-,TRBJ1-2,-,CASSLASHENYGYTF
TRBV19,-,TRBJ1-3,-,CASKAGRDFSGNTIYF
TRBV6-5,-,TRBJ2-7,TRBD2,CASSYFSGTSSYEQYF
TRBV30,-,TRBJ1-1,TRBD1,CAWRLPVGRGNAEAFF
TRBV4-2,once,TRBJ2-1,TRBD2,CASSSSGRPTYNEQFF
TRBV30,-,TRBJ2-7,TRBD1,CAWKPQGAAYEQYF
TRBV11-2,once,TRBJ2-7,-,CASSLGPRYYYEQYF
TRBV5-1,-,TRBJ1-1,TRBD1,CASNRGNTEAFF
TRBV29-1,few,TRBJ1-2,TRBD1,CSVRQGNGYTF
TRBV29-1,-,TRBJ2-5,TRBD2,CSAELDVSGTVQETQYF
TRBV19,-,TRBJ1-2,-,CASSLQITGNYGYTF
TRBV10-3,once,TRBJ1-2,-,CAISDKFGGYTF
TRBV15,-,TRBJ2-2,TRBD2,CATSPSPGGSNTGELFF
TRBV2,-,TRBJ1-1,TRBD1,CASSLQGANTEAFF
TRBV9,-,TRBJ2-1,TRBD1,CASSPQTGGDEQFF
TRBV4-1,-,TRBJ2-7,-,CASSQVGAYEQYF
TRBV6-1,-,TRBJ1-2,-,CASSGLLALRGYTF
TRBV27,-,TRBJ1-2,TRBD1,CASSSKGTAYGYTF
TRBV29-1,-,TRBJ1-1,-,CSVGGQWDTEAFF
TRBV25-1,-,TRBJ2-7,TRBD1,CASTGTAFYEQYF
TRBV5-1,-,TRBJ1-1,TRBD1,CASSLGQGARTEAFF
TRBV28,-,TRBJ1-1,-,CASSLFRGWGPNTEAFF
TRBV2,-,TRBJ1-1,TRBD1,CASSDVGQYLEAFF
TRBV4-1,-,TRBJ2-7,-,CASSPAGTSYEQYF
TRBV2,few,TRBJ2-7,-,CASNAGYEQYF
TRBV11-2,-,TRBJ1-5,-,CASSSTHGGVNNQPQHF
TRBV5-8,-,TRBJ1-1,TRBD1,CASSFTGQVNTEAFF
TRBV5-6,-,TRBJ1-5,TRBD1,CASSLDRGNQPQHF
TRBV7-6,-,TRBJ2-6,-,CASSGAAAGANVLTF
TRBV7-9,-,TRBJ1-2,TRBD1,CASSPTGGDGYTF
TRBV7-9,-,TRBJ2-7,TRBD2,CASSVSGTRTYEQYF
TRBV27,-,TRBJ2-2,-,CASSSANTGELFF
TRBV4-2,once,TRBJ1-1,-,CASSQDPGRTEAFF
TRBV7-9,-,TRBJ1-2,-,CASTLRNGGYGYTF
TRBV9,-,TRBJ1-2,-,CASSALERANYGYTF
TRBV30,-,TRBJ1-1,-,CAWSPDRNTEAFF
TRBV27,-,TRBJ2-3,TRBD2,CASSLSPGGNTQYF
TRBV6-6,-,TRBJ2-5,TRBD2,CASGKREEAETQYF
TRBV6-5,-,TRBJ2-1,-,CASSYFLGGNEQFF
TRBV19,-,TRBJ1-5,-,CASSQDSHQPQHF
TRBV5-1,-,TRBJ1-1,TRBD1,CASSQRWDRGLGEAFF
TRBV11-3,-,TRBJ2-2,-,CASSLDWATGELFF
TRBV4-1,-,TRBJ1-2,-,CASSQVQGGDYGYTF
TRBV11-2,-,TRBJ2-7,TRBD2,CASTATTSGSHYEQYF
TRBV5-1,-,TRBJ2-1,TRBD2,CASSLAFSGRYNEQFF
TRBV9,-,TRBJ2-5,-,CASSVGGGTTSTQYF
TRBV2,few,TRBJ1-2,TRBD1,CASTSTGQGDGYTF
TRBV5-1,-,TRBJ2-1,TRBD2,CASSLGLADSGFF
TRBV5-4,-,TRBJ1-1,-,CASSWGGAGPEAFF